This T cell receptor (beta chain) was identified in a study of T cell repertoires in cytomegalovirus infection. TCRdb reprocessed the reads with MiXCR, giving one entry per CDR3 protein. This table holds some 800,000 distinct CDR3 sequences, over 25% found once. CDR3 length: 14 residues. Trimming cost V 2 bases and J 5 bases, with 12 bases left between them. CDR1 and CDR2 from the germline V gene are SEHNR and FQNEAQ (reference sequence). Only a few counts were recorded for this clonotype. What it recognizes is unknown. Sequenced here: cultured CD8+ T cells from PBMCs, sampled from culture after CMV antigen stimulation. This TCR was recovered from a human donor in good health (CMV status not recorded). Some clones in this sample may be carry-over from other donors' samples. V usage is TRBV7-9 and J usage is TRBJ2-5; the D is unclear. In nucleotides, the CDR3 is TGTGCCAGCAGCTTACCCCGGATTAGGGAGACCCAGTACTTC. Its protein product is CASSLPRIRETQYF. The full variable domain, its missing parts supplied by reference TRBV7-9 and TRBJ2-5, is DTGVSQNPRHKITKRGQNVTFRCDPISEHNRLYWYRQTLGQGPEFLTYFQNEAQLEKSRLLSDRFSAERPKGSFSTLEIQRTEQGDSAMYLCASSLPRIRETQYFGPGTRLLVL.